This passage covers 10 T cell receptor beta chains from one sample sequenced in a study of T cells expressing NK-cell markers. Reprocessing the 5' RACE reads, TCRdb reports a single entry for every CDR3 protein and omits DNA. Its clone listing holds 500,000 to 700,000 distinct CDR3 sequences. Source material: blood T cells: a sorted CD56 or NKG2C T cell subset, CD4+ or CD8+ T cells, or bulk PBMC T cells (not recorded which). These receptor sequences come from a man in his late teens or twenties in good health.

J is TRBJ2-1 and V is TRBV28; checking the TCRdb D call of TRBD2 is not possible without DNA. Germline CDR1 is MDHEN and CDR2 is SYDVKM. This CDR3 has 14 residues. This chain's CDR3 is CASNPGLAGVEQFF.

The chain joins TRBV5-5 to TRBJ2-1. This CDR3 is built from 15 residues. Germline CDR1 and CDR2: SGHKS and YYEKEE (reference sequence). CDR3 amino acids: CASISPSGNYNEQFF.

The chain links TRBV3-1 to TRBJ2-4; the D call from TCRdb, TRBD1, cannot be confirmed without DNA. The CDR3 has 13 residues. Germline-derived CDR1 and CDR2 are LGHDT and YNNKEL (reference sequence). The CDR3 sequence is CASSQTGGHIQYF. Filled out from reference TRBV3-1 and TRBJ2-4, the complete variable domain reads DTAVSQTPKYLVTQMGNDKSIKCEQNLGHDTMYWYKQDSKKFLKIMFSYNNKELIINETVPNRFSPKSPDKAHLNLHINSLELGDSAVYFCASSQTGGHIQYFGAGTRLSVL.

This chain joins TRBV29-1 and TRBJ2-1; TCRdb's assignment of TRBD2 cannot be checked, as there is no DNA. CDR3 length: 12 residues. CDR1 and CDR2 (germline): SQVTM, ANQGSEA. The CDR3 here is CSVVPASDEQFF.

The chain carries TRBV9 and TRBJ2-3; TCRdb designates TRBD1, a call that cannot be tested without DNA. This CDR3 is 16 amino acids long. Germline CDR1 SGDLS, CDR2 YYNGEE. The CDR3 is CASSVDVQGIRDTQYF.

This chain uses TRBV20-1 with TRBJ2-3; TCRdb's D call, TRBD2, is unchecked because there is no DNA. CDR1 is DFQATT, CDR2 SNEGSKA, per germline (reference sequence). The length of the CDR3 is 18 residues. Here the CDR3 reads CSAPGLAGGGRSTDTQYF.

V usage is TRBV29-1 and J usage is TRBJ2-1; the TCRdb call, TRBD2, lacks DNA for checking. The CDR3 extends over 12 amino acids. From germline, CDR1 is SQVTM and CDR2 ANQGSEA. CDR3 loop: CSVAGPENEQFF.

V usage is TRBV7-6 and J usage is TRBJ2-1. There are 15 residues in the CDR3. CDR1 is SGHVS and CDR2 is FNYEAQ in the germline V gene. The CDR3 protein is CASSLGPDGTDEQFF.

This chain links TRBV20-1 with TRBJ2-3; checking the TCRdb D call of TRBD2 is not possible without DNA. This CDR3 is 16 amino acids long. Germline V gene lookup returns CDR1 DFQATT and CDR2 SNEGSKA (reference sequence). The CDR3 loop reads CSARVVGLAITDTQYF.

The chain recombines TRBV10-3 with TRBJ2-5. CDR1 ENHRY and CDR2 SYGVKD come from the germline V gene. CDR3 length: 14 residues. The CDR3 sequence is CAISGRGGQETQYF.